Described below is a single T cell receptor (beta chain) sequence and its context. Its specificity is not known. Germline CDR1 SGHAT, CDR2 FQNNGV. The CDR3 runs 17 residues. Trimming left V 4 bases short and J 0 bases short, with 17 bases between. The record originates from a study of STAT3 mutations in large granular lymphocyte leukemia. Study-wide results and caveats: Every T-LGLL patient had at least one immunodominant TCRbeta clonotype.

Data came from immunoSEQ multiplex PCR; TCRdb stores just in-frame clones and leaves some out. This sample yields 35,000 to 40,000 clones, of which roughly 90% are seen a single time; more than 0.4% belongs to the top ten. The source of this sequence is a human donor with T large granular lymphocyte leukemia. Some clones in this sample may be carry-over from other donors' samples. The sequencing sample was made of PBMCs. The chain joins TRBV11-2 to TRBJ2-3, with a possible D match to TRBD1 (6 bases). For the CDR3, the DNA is TGTGCCAGCAGCTCGATACGACTGGGGGCTAGCACAGATACGCAGTATTTT. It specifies CASSSIRLGASTDTQYF.